The 29 T cell receptor beta chains in this list originate from one sample, sequenced in a study of shared clonotypes between healthy human individuals. The repertoire was sequenced with immunoSEQ multiplex PCR; TCRdb's copy has only in-frame clones and lacks some. The sample lists 560,000 or so clones; about 96% were seen once. CD8 cells classed as naive were CD45RO-negative and positively selected for CCR7, excluding terminally differentiated effector memory CD45RA+ cells. Sequenced material: naive CD8+ T cells sorted from blood. These receptor sequences come from a woman between 25 and 40 years old in good health.

Turning to this clone: The sample contains more than one DNA sequence encoding this CDR3. The V gene is TRBV5-4, the J gene TRBJ2-7; D is undetermined. This CDR3 comprises 12 residues. Germline V gene sequence: CDR1 SGHNT, CDR2 YYREEE (reference sequence). Trimming left V 2 bases short and J 2 bases short, with 5 bases between. The CDR3 DNA reads TGTGCCAGCAGCTTAGATACCTACGAGCAGTACTTC. It is translated as CASSLDTYEQYF.

The rearrangement uses TRBV19 and TRBJ1-5; possibly TRBD1 for D (5 bases). The CDR3 runs to 15 residues. The V gene lost 0 bases and the J gene lost 4 bases, with 10 bases spanning the gap. Germline V gives CDR1 LNHDA, CDR2 SQIVND (reference sequence). The CDR3 coding sequence is TGTGCCAGTAGTATAGATCTAGAGGGGAATCAGCCCCAGCATTTT. Residues: CASSIDLEGNQPQHF.

The rearrangement joins TRBV27 to TRBJ2-1; 9 bases are shared with TRBD2. The CDR3 covers 15 residues. J gave up 5 bases and V 3 bases, and 5 bases lay outside the gene matches. Germline CDR1 and CDR2: MNHEY and SMNVEV (reference sequence). The DNA for the CDR3 is TGTGCCAGCAGTTTCCGACTAGCGGTAAACAATGAGCAGTTCTTC. The encoded protein is CASSFRLAVNNEQFF.

This clone appeared many times. Other DNA sequences of this sample code for an identical CDR3. The chain joins TRBV19 to TRBJ1-1, with D unclear. This CDR3 is built from 13 residues. V dropped 2 bases and J dropped 2 bases, with 6 bases sitting between them. CDR1 is LNHDA, CDR2 SQIVND, per germline (reference sequence). CDR3 amino acids: CASSIWVNTEAFF. Written as DNA, the CDR3 is TGTGCCAGTAGTATATGGGTAAACACTGAAGCTTTCTTT.

This chain connects TRBV6-5 to TRBJ2-1; 7 bases align to TRBD1. The CDR3 extends over 14 amino acids. Trimming took 6 bases from V and 7 from J; bases not matched to a gene: 9. Germline CDR1 is MNHEY and CDR2 is SVGAGI. The DNA for the CDR3 is TGTGCCAGCAGACCCCGGGACAGTGGGAATGAGCAGTTCTTC. This codes for CASRPRDSGNEQFF.

This sequence joins TRBV11-2 and TRBJ2-7, with 13 bases that match TRBD2. V was pared by 5 bases and J by 4 bases, with 5 bases of the junction left unmatched. CDR1 is SGHAT, CDR2 FQNNGV, per germline. CDR3 length: 15 residues. The CDR3 DNA follows: TGTGCCAGCAGCATCACTAGCGGGAGGGCGTACGAGCAGTACTTC. Protein product: CASSITSGRAYEQYF.

The V call is TRBV10-2, the J call TRBJ2-1; D unresolved. CDR1 is WSHSY and CDR2 is SAAADI in the germline V gene. This CDR3 is built from 13 residues. Trimming removed 8 bases from V and 3 bases from J, with 11 bases in between. CDR3 loop: CASRDGNYNEQFF. CDR3 nucleotides: TGCGCCAGCCGAGACGGTAACTACAATGAGCAGTTCTTC.

CDR3 residues: CASSLMPGYEAFF. CDR3 nucleotides: TGTGCCAGCAGCTTAATGCCCGGTTATGAAGCTTTCTTT. The V gene is TRBV11-3, the J gene TRBJ1-1; D call uncertain. V lost 2 bases and J 7 bases, leaving 11 bases between the germline ends. Germline V gives CDR1 SGHNT, CDR2 YENEEA. The CDR3 totals 13 residues.

V gene TRBV11-3 combines with J gene TRBJ1-1; D might be TRBD1 (6 bases). The CDR3 extends over 14 amino acids. The germline V and J ends were trimmed by 5 bases and 0 bases, with 10 bases remaining between them. In germline, CDR1 is SGHNT, CDR2 YENEEA. The CDR3 here is CASSTDSLNTEAFF. In nucleotides, the CDR3 is TGTGCCAGCAGCACGGACAGTTTGAACACTGAAGCTTTCTTT.

The CDR3 DNA is TGCGCCAGCAGCCATAGGTACGGGAGAGATAACAATGAGCAGTTCTTC. As protein: CASSHRYGRDNNEQFF. The chain carries TRBV4-1 and TRBJ2-1, with D maybe TRBD2 (6 bases). CDR3 length equals 16 residues. The V and J ends lost 3 bases and 5 bases respectively, with 17 bases between them. Germline CDR1 reads MGHRA; CDR2 reads YSYEKL.

The genes are TRBV4-1 and TRBJ2-7, with 8 bases aligning to TRBD1. The CDR3 has 16 residues. The V segment lost 3 bases and the J segment 2 bases; nucleotides outside the gene matches: 9. CDR1 is MGHRA, CDR2 YSYEKL, per germline. Written as DNA, the CDR3 is TGCGCCAGCAGCCATCCCGGCAGACAGGGGACCTACGAGCAGTACTTC. Its protein is CASSHPGRQGTYEQYF.

This chain connects TRBV27 to TRBJ1-1; 8 nucleotides match TRBD1. The ends lost 4 bases at V and 3 bases at J; junction bases unmatched: 7. The CDR3 sequence is 15 residues long. Germline V gene lookup returns CDR1 MNHEY and CDR2 SMNVEV (reference sequence). The CDR3 is CASSSSVTGDTEAFF. CDR3 DNA sequence: TGTGCCAGCAGTTCGTCGGTGACAGGGGACACTGAAGCTTTCTTT.

This clone appeared a single time. This chain connects TRBV4-2 to TRBJ1-6; D is possibly TRBD1 (5 bases). CDR3 length: 15 amino acids. The germline V gene encodes CDR1 LGHNA and CDR2 YNFKEQ. The V and J ends lost 1 base and 10 bases respectively, with 14 bases between them. The CDR3 sequence: CASSQVQGSRSPLHF. The DNA of the CDR3 is TGTGCCAGCAGCCAAGTTCAGGGTTCAAGGTCACCCCTCCACTTT.

The rearrangement links TRBV19 to TRBJ1-2; D not certain. Per the germline V gene, CDR1 is LNHDA and CDR2 is SQIVND (reference sequence). V gave up 7 bases and J gave up 9 bases, with 18 bases separating them. The CDR3 totals 13 residues. Written as DNA, the CDR3 is TGTGCCAGTACCTCGAGAGGCCCCCCGAGCTACACCTTC. It codes for CASTSRGPPSYTF.

Notes on this clone: This sample also contains other DNA sequences that code for the same CDR3. V usage is TRBV7-8 and J usage is TRBJ2-1; tentative D call: TRBD2 (6 bases). V lost 2 bases and J lost 0, with 11 bases in between. Per germline, CDR1 SGHVS and CDR2 FQNEAQ. CDR3 length: 16 amino acids. CDR3: CASSLWGDSSYNEQFF. The CDR3 DNA sequence: TGTGCCAGCAGCTTATGGGGGGATAGCTCCTACAATGAGCAGTTCTTC.

V gene TRBV5-4 combines with J gene TRBJ2-1; D not resolved. Trimming pared 0 bases from V and 5 bases from J, leaving 9 bases between. Germline CDR1 reads SGHNT; CDR2 reads YYREEE (reference sequence). This CDR3 has 14 residues. The CDR3 reads CASSLELFNNEQFF. The DNA for the CDR3 is TGTGCCAGCAGCTTGGAACTATTCAACAATGAGCAGTTCTTC.

This rearrangement joins TRBV28 to TRBJ1-2; 9 nucleotides align to TRBD1. Germline CDR1 and CDR2: MDHEN and SYDVKM. The length of the CDR3 is 14 residues. V shed 4 bases and J 9 bases; nucleotides not matched to a gene: 9. DNA for the CDR3: TGTGCCAGCAGTTGGATGGGGACAGGGAATAGCTACACCTTC. Protein: CASSWMGTGNSYTF.

The chain combines TRBV7-9 with TRBJ2-1, with TRBD1 as a possible D gene (6 bases). Germline CDR1 and CDR2: SEHNR and FQNEAQ (reference sequence). The CDR3 covers 14 residues. V was shortened by 4 bases and J by 8 bases, with 15 bases between the two germline ends. As DNA, the CDR3 is TGTGCCAGCAGCTGGGGGCAGGGGAACGATGAGCAGTTCTTC. Protein sequence: CASSWGQGNDEQFF. The variable domain in full, completed from reference TRBV7-9 and TRBJ2-1, reads DTGVSQNPRHKITKRGQNVTFRCDPISEHNRLYWYRQTLGQGPEFLTYFQNEAQLEKSRLLSDRFSAERPKGSFSTLEIQRTEQGDSAMYLCASSWGQGNDEQFFGPGTRLTVL.

The rearrangement links TRBV19 to TRBJ1-4, with D unclear. V gave up 8 bases and J gave up 8 bases, with 15 bases separating them. Per the germline V gene, CDR1 is LNHDA and CDR2 is SQIVND (reference sequence). This CDR3 region has 13 residues. Written as DNA, the CDR3 is TGTGCCAGTTGGAGGTCCTTTAGAGAAAAACTGTTTTTT. Protein sequence: CASWRSFREKLFF.

V and J are TRBV27 and TRBJ2-3; D is unclear. This CDR3 contains 14 residues. Germline V gene lookup returns CDR1 MNHEY and CDR2 SMNVEV (reference sequence). The V and J ends lost 5 bases and 10 bases respectively, with 19 bases between them. CDR3 amino acids: CASSPSTGVMAQYF. The CDR3 DNA follows: TGTGCCAGCAGTCCATCGACTGGCGTTATGGCGCAGTATTTT.

This chain joins TRBV7-2 and TRBJ1-2, with D possibly TRBD1 on 6 matching bases. The CDR3 runs to 11 residues. Germline loops: CDR1 SGHTA, CDR2 FQGNSA. Between the trimmed V and J ends, which lost 6 bases and 8 bases, there was a span of 10 bases. The CDR3 spells CASSYRGGYTF. In DNA, the CDR3 is TGTGCCAGCAGTTATAGGGGGGGCTACACCTTC.

The chain has TRBV7-9 and TRBJ1-5; D is ambiguous. Trimming removed 1 base at V and 0 bases at J, with 10 bases between. Germline lookup yields CDR1 SEHNR and CDR2 FQNEAQ (reference sequence). The CDR3 consists of 16 residues. The CDR3 reads CASSLGPPYSNQPQHF. CDR3 nucleotide sequence: TGTGCCAGCAGCTTAGGGCCACCTTATAGCAATCAGCCCCAGCATTTT.

The chain combines TRBV7-6 with TRBJ2-2; D tentatively reads TRBD1 or TRBD2 (5 bases each). The V end lost 4 bases, the J end lost 5 bases, and 11 bases lay between the germline ends. CDR3 size: 14 residues. CDR1 and CDR2 from the germline V gene are SGHVS and FNYEAQ. The CDR3 coding sequence is TGTGCCAGCAGCTCCGGGGACGGGACCGGGGAGCTGTTTTTT. Translated: CASSSGDGTGELFF.

J is TRBJ2-7 and V is TRBV4-1, with D uncertain. CDR1 is MGHRA, CDR2 YSYEKL, per germline. The CDR3 spans 14 residues. With 1 base removed from V and 7 bases from J, the gap between germline ends came to 14 bases. The chain's CDR3 is CASSQVGRTVEQYF. In DNA form, the CDR3 reads TGCGCCAGCAGCCAAGTAGGTCGTACTGTGGAGCAGTACTTC.

In its sample, this clone was seen a few times. The chain employs TRBV7-9 and TRBJ1-1; D is unclear. The CDR3 covers 11 residues. Trimming left V 1 base short and J 10 bases short, with 7 bases between. Germline lookup yields CDR1 SEHNR and CDR2 FQNEAQ (reference sequence). CDR3 coding DNA: TGTGCCAGCAGCTTAGGGCAGCTAGCTTTCTTT. Translation: CASSLGQLAFF.

Details on this clone: The sample holds other DNA sequences that translate to the same CDR3. The chain combines TRBV19 with TRBJ2-2; D ambiguous. Germline values: CDR1 LNHDA, CDR2 SQIVND (reference sequence). V was shortened by 2 bases and J by 4 bases, with 5 bases between the two germline ends. This CDR3 is 13 amino acids long. This chain's CDR3 is CASSILSTGELFF. The CDR3 DNA reads as TGTGCCAGTAGTATACTCTCCACCGGGGAGCTGTTTTTT.

This clone appeared once. This sequence joins TRBV2 and TRBJ2-7; D possibly corresponds to TRBD1 (5 bases). Trimming took 1 base from V and 0 from J, leaving 13 bases between them. The germline gives CDR1 SNHLY, CDR2 FYNNEI. This CDR3 contains 16 residues. The CDR3 region is CASSEGLSTDSYEQYF. The CDR3 DNA sequence: TGTGCCAGCAGTGAAGGTCTTTCGACAGACTCCTACGAGCAGTACTTC.

The CDR3 DNA sequence: TGTGCCAGCAGCAAACCCCCAGGGACCGGGGAGCTGTTTTTT. This gives the protein CASSKPPGTGELFF. This rearrangement joins TRBV21-1 to TRBJ2-2; the table's TRBD1 call for D was not verified on the DNA. TRBV21-1 is labeled a pseudogene. The CDR3 consists of 14 residues.

V usage is TRBV4-1 and J usage is TRBJ1-3; TRBD1 is a possible D gene (5 bases). CDR1 and CDR2 from the germline V gene are MGHRA and YSYEKL. The CDR3 is 13 residues long. Between the trimmed V and J ends, which lost 0 bases and 8 bases, there was a span of 8 bases. The CDR3 DNA sequence: TGCGCCAGCAGCCAAGATTTAGGGGACACCATATATTTT. Translating it yields CASSQDLGDTIYF.